The present T cell receptor beta chain was sequenced within a study of T-cell memory formation after mild COVID-19. Germline CDR1 is SGHNT and CDR2 is YYREEE (reference sequence). V lost 5 bases and J lost 4; bases outside the gene matches: 7. CDR3 length equals 14 residues. One entry per CDR3 protein results from TCRdb running MiXCR on the 5' RACE reads. The table records 450,000 or so distinct CDR3 sequences, more than 20% of them present only once. The chain carries TRBV5-4 and TRBJ1-1; 8 bases line up with TRBD1. The material sequenced was PBMCs or a T cell subset sorted from them (not recorded which). The receptor was isolated from an adult woman who had mild COVID-19 (a few samples of this study predate the infection). Cell type and time point are not known. The DNA of the CDR3 is TGTGCCAGCAGTCAGACAGGGGATGGCACTGAAGCTTTCTTT. This gives the protein CASSQTGDGTEAFF. Using reference TRBV5-4 and TRBJ1-1 for the parts outside the CDR3, the full variable domain is ETGVTQSPTHLIKTRGQQVTLRCSSQSGHNTVSWYQQALGQGPQFIFQYYREEENGRGNFPPRFSGLQFPNYSSELNVNALELDDSALYLCASSQTGDGTEAFFGQGTRLTVV.